One sample yielded the 8 T cell receptor beta chains listed below, sequenced in a study of cytomegalovirus exposure and HLA in healthy donors. PCR employed 60 Vbeta and 13 Jbeta primers. The protocol was immunoSEQ multiplex PCR, while the TCRdb copy is restricted to in-frame clones and leaves out a portion. The table records approximately 98,000 clones, approximately 79% of them present only once. The sample taken for sequencing was PBMCs. These receptors all come from a male donor in good health and CMV-seronegative.

The chain links TRBV6-5 to TRBJ2-7; weak D call: TRBD2 (5 bases). The ends were cut back, 4 bases at V and 1 base at J, with 8 bases in the middle. The CDR3 contains 13 residues. Germline CDR1 reads MNHEY; CDR2 reads SVGAGI. The CDR3 DNA reads as TGTGCCAGCAGTTCTGAGCGGTCCTACGAGCAGTACTTC. Translated, it gives CASSSERSYEQYF.

This clone was seen a handful of times. CDR3 coding DNA: TGTGCCAGCAGCACCCTGCCTTCACTTTATGGCTACACCTTC. It encodes CASSTLPSLYGYTF. The chain couples TRBV7-9 to TRBJ1-2; D ambiguous. The CDR3 is made up of 14 amino acids. V lost 5 bases to trimming and J lost 5 bases, with 15 bases between them. The germline V gene has CDR1 SEHNR and CDR2 FQNEAQ (reference sequence).

The count of this clone is one. This sequence joins TRBV14 and TRBJ2-7, with unresolved D. The germline V gene encodes CDR1 SGHDN and CDR2 FVKESK. The CDR3 extends over 11 amino acids. The V and J ends lost 3 bases and 3 bases respectively, with 3 bases between them. The CDR3 reads CASSHYYEQYF. In DNA form, the CDR3 reads TGTGCCAGCAGCCATTACTACGAGCAGTACTTC.

The J gene is TRBJ2-7, the V gene TRBV7-3, with 7 bases identical to TRBD1. This CDR3 is 14 amino acids long. V lost 7 bases, J lost 0 bases, and 6 bases stayed unmatched. Germline V gene data show CDR1 as SGHTA and CDR2 as FQGTGA. The CDR3 bases are TGTGCCAGCACGCCGGGACAGAGCTCCTACGAGCAGTACTTC. Residues: CASTPGQSSYEQYF.

In this sample, this clone turned up a few times. This chain joins TRBV11-2 and TRBJ2-7; D gene uncertain. This CDR3 has 15 residues. V lost 1 base to trimming and J lost 0 bases, with 10 bases between them. The V gene's germline CDR1 is SGHAT and CDR2 FQNNGV. The CDR3 region is CASSLGPGSSYEQYF. The CDR3 region has the DNA TGTGCCAGCAGCTTAGGCCCAGGAAGCTCCTACGAGCAGTACTTC.

CDR3 amino acids: CASTVDLTSSYNEQFF. The CDR3 DNA follows: TGTGCCAGCACCGTGGACCTGACTAGCTCCTACAATGAGCAGTTCTTC. V usage is TRBV27 and J usage is TRBJ2-1; maybe TRBD2 (6 bases). Germline CDR1 is MNHEY and CDR2 is SMNVEV (reference sequence). The CDR3 runs 16 residues. Trimming shortened V by 7 bases and J by 0 bases, and 16 bases separated the two germline ends.

This clone was seen a handful of times. CDR3: CASSVRVRSYNEQFF. DNA for the CDR3: TGTGCCAGCAGCGTAAGAGTTAGGAGTTACAATGAGCAGTTCTTC. The chain employs TRBV13 and TRBJ2-1; D gene uncertain. V shed 5 bases and J shed 4 bases, with 15 bases lying between them. The CDR3 runs 15 residues. Germline CDR1 and CDR2: PRHDT and FYEKMQ (reference sequence).

The chain uses TRBV5-1 and TRBJ2-4, with D perhaps matching TRBD1 (6 bases). V was cut by 4 bases and J by 8 bases, with 19 bases left in between. Germline loops: CDR1 SGHRS, CDR2 YFSETQ. This CDR3 region has 15 residues. The CDR3 coding sequence is TGCGCCAGCAGCCCGGACAGCCGAAAGGGGGACATTCAGTACTTC. Protein: CASSPDSRKGDIQYF.